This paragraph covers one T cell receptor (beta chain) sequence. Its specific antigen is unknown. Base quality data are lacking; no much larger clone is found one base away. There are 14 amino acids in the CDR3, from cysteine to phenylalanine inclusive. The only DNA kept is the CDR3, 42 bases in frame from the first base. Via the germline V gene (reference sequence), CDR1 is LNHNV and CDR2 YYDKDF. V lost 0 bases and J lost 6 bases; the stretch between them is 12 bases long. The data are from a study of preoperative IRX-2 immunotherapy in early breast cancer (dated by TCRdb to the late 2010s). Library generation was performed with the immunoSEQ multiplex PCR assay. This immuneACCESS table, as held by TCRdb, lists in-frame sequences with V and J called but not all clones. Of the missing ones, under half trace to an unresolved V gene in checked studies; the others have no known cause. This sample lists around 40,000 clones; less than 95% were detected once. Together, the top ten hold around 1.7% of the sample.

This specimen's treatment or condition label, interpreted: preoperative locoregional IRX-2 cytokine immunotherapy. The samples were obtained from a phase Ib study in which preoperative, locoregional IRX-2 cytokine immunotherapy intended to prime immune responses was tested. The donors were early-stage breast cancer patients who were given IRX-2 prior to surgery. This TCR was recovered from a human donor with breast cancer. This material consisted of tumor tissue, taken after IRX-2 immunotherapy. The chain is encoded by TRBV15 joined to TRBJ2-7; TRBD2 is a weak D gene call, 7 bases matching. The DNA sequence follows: TGTGCCACCAGCAGAGAAGGGAGGGGGAGCGAGCAGTACTTC. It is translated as CATSREGRGSEQYF.